Following are 26 T cell receptor beta chains from one sample sequenced in a study of blood T cell repertoires in COVID-19. This table comes from immunoSEQ multiplex PCR, and its TCRdb copy is limited to in-frame clones, with some not included. The data show 150,000 or so clones, roughly nine tenths seen once. Material: peripheral blood. The source of these receptors is a man aged 18 to 30 with COVID-19, enrolled during active disease.

V and J are TRBV6-2 or TRBV6-3 and TRBJ1-2, with D tentatively TRBD1 (6 bases). The CDR3 contains 14 residues. Trimming cost V 0 bases and J 8 bases, with 13 bases left between them. CDR1 and CDR2 from the germline V gene are MNHEY and SVGEGT. The CDR3 DNA follows: TGTGCCAGCAGTTACTCGGCGGGGGCTGGCGGCTACACCTTC. Residues: CASSYSAGAGGYTF.

The chain is built from TRBV28 and TRBJ2-2; unclear D gene. CDR3 length: 14 amino acids. With 2 bases removed from V and 1 base from J, the gap between germline ends came to 5 bases. Germline assignment: CDR1 MDHEN and CDR2 SYDVKM. Here the CDR3 DNA reads TGTGCCAGCAGTTTAGGGCGGAACACCGGGGAGCTGTTTTTT. Translation: CASSLGRNTGELFF.

The V gene is TRBV12-1, the J gene TRBJ2-2; the DNA was not used to check the table's D call, TRBD2. TRBV12-1 is tagged as a pseudogene. This CDR3 contains 15 residues. The CDR3 loop reads CASSARGAETGELFF. CDR3 sequence (DNA): TGTGCCAGCAGCGCACGGGGGGCCGAAACCGGGGAGCTGTTTTTT.

The V call is TRBV12-3 or TRBV12-4, the J call TRBJ1-1, with D unresolved. V was shortened by 3 bases and J by 7 bases, with 6 bases between the two germline ends. This CDR3 spans 11 amino acids. CDR3 sequence reads: CASSFGNEAFF. The CDR3 nucleotides are TGTGCCAGCAGTTTCGGGAATGAAGCTTTCTTT.

V gene TRBV4-3 combines with J gene TRBJ2-2; no clear D gene. Germline CDR1 reads LGHNA; CDR2 reads YSLEER. There are 15 residues in the CDR3. The V and J ends lost 4 bases and 6 bases respectively, with 15 bases between them. The CDR3 loop is CASSPVVSQAGELFF. The CDR3 region has the DNA TGCGCCAGCAGCCCGGTGGTTTCTCAGGCCGGGGAGCTGTTTTTT.

J is TRBJ1-2 and V is TRBV19; D unresolved. The germline V gene has CDR1 LNHDA and CDR2 SQIVND (reference sequence). The V end was cut by 5 bases, the J end by 5 bases, with 15 bases between. The length of the CDR3 is 14 residues. The CDR3 protein is CASSAAVREYGYTF. CDR3 DNA: TGTGCCAGTAGTGCTGCGGTGCGGGAGTATGGCTACACCTTC.

This clone was counted between two and nine times. CDR3 residues: CAISGNRGAGETQYF. CDR3 in DNA: TGTGCCATCAGTGGAAACAGGGGAGCTGGAGAGACCCAGTACTTC. The chain recombines TRBV10-3 with TRBJ2-5; the match to TRBD1 covers 7 bases. J gave up 4 bases and V 4 bases, and 9 bases lay outside the gene matches. The CDR3 is 15 amino acids. In germline, CDR1 is ENHRY, CDR2 SYGVKD.

The chain couples TRBV7-2 to TRBJ2-5; 10 bases map to TRBD2. The CDR3 is 14 amino acids. The germline CDR1 and CDR2 sequences are SGHTA and FQGNSA. V gave up 2 bases and J gave up 5 bases; unmatched junction bases: 2. CDR3 in amino acids: CASSLLAGVETQYF. The CDR3, as DNA: TGTGCCAGCAGCTTACTAGCGGGAGTTGAGACCCAGTACTTC.

Comments on this clone: Additional DNA sequences in this sample encode the identical CDR3. The rearrangement links TRBV5-1 to TRBJ2-7; 8 nucleotides match TRBD1. CDR3 length: 14 amino acids. From germline, CDR1 is SGHRS and CDR2 YFSETQ. Losses at the gene ends were 0 bases for V and 3 bases for J; bases not matched to a gene: 2. The CDR3 reads CASSLAGQGYEQYF. In DNA form, the CDR3 reads TGCGCCAGCAGCTTGGCCGGACAGGGCTACGAGCAGTACTTC.

The chain couples TRBV2 to TRBJ1-6; 8 bases fit TRBD1. This CDR3 has 15 amino acids. V lost 6 bases to trimming and J lost 6 bases; unmatched junction nucleotides: 7. CDR1 and CDR2 (germline): SNHLY, FYNNEI. For the CDR3, the DNA is TGTGCCAGCAGGGAACAGGGGGGCGGTAATTCACCCCTCCACTTT. This gives the protein CASREQGGGNSPLHF.

The J gene is TRBJ2-1, the V gene TRBV3-1 (or the pseudogene TRBV3-2); 8 bases are a match to TRBD2. Germline V CDR1 and CDR2: LGHDT, YNNKEL (reference sequence). After removal of 0 bases from V and 15 bases from J, the junction contained 16 bases not matched to a gene. This CDR3 contains 16 residues. CDR3 residues: CASSQDYTSGGGTGFF. CDR3 nucleotides: TGTGCCAGCAGCCAAGATTACACTAGCGGAGGGGGGACGGGGTTCTTC.

The chain couples TRBV9 to TRBJ2-3, with D perhaps TRBD2 (5 bases). This CDR3 has 13 amino acids. In germline, CDR1 is SGDLS, CDR2 YYNGEE. Trimming took 3 bases from V and 6 from J, leaving 11 bases between them. The CDR3 DNA follows: TGTGCCAGCAGCGGACTAAATTCTGATACGCAGTATTTT. Translation gives CASSGLNSDTQYF.

The rearrangement uses TRBV6-5 and TRBJ2-5; unclear D gene. V was trimmed by 2 bases and J by 4 bases, leaving 14 bases between them. This CDR3 region has 15 residues. Germline V gives CDR1 MNHEY, CDR2 SVGAGI. The CDR3 reads CASSYGGSGPETQYF. The CDR3 DNA is TGTGCCAGCAGTTACGGCGGATCCGGCCCAGAGACCCAGTACTTC.

This chain connects TRBV27 to TRBJ2-1, with unresolved D. Trimming left V 2 bases short and J 8 bases short, with 10 bases between. Germline V gene lookup returns CDR1 MNHEY and CDR2 SMNVEV (reference sequence). The CDR3 runs 13 residues. CDR3: CASSLDLQDEQFF. The CDR3 nucleotides are TGTGCCAGCAGTTTAGACTTACAAGATGAGCAGTTCTTC.

Regarding this clone: At one of its ends the junction is not consistent with the germline gene, which may arise from a read error. The genes are TRBV7-7 and TRBJ2-2, with 13 bases aligning to TRBD2. Germline CDR1 reads SSHAT; CDR2 reads FNYEAQ (reference sequence). The length of the CDR3 is 16 residues. CDR3 DNA sequence: TGTGCTAGCAGCTTACTAGCGGGAGGGACCACCGGGGAGCTGTTTTTT. Its translation: CASSLLAGGTTGELFF.

The chain links TRBV11-2 to TRBJ2-7, with 14 bases matching TRBD2. This CDR3 comprises 14 residues. The V gene's germline CDR1 is SGHAT and CDR2 FQNNGV. Trimming took 6 bases from V and 7 from J; bases not matched to a gene: 5. The CDR3 DNA follows: TGTGCCAGCAGTACGACTAGCGGGAGGGGAGAGCAGTACTTC. This translates into CASSTTSGRGEQYF.

This clone was recorded only once. The chain's CDR3 is CASSIGQGIPEQYF. The CDR3 DNA follows: TGTGCCAGCAGCATCGGACAGGGTATACCCGAGCAGTACTTC. J is TRBJ2-7 and V is TRBV11-2, with TRBD1 identical over 8 bases. CDR1 and CDR2 from the germline V gene are SGHAT and FQNNGV. Losses at the gene ends were 5 bases for V and 6 bases for J; bases not matched to a gene: 9. The CDR3 covers 14 residues.

A single count supports this clone. J is TRBJ1-2 and V is TRBV4-2; D might be TRBD1 (5 bases). V was clipped by 0 bases and J by 4 bases, with 12 bases between them. CDR1 is LGHNA and CDR2 is YNFKEQ in the germline V gene. The CDR3 is 15 amino acids. The CDR3, as DNA: TGTGCCAGCAGCCAAGATTCGGGGGTCGGCTATGGCTACACCTTC. This codes for CASSQDSGVGYGYTF.

In this sample, this clone turned up a few times. The V and J genes are TRBV6-5 and TRBJ1-5, with D uncertain. Trimming took 8 bases from V and 7 from J, leaving 18 bases between them. The germline CDR1 and CDR2 sequences are MNHEY and SVGAGI. The CDR3 spans 14 residues. In nucleotides, the CDR3 is TGTGCCAGCGTCTATGGGGAGGGTGGCCAGCCCCAGCATTTT. Translated, it gives CASVYGEGGQPQHF.

The rearrangement joins TRBV13 to TRBJ2-1; 14 bases line up with TRBD2. CDR1 is PRHDT and CDR2 is FYEKMQ in the germline V gene (reference sequence). This CDR3 has 18 amino acids. Losses at the gene ends were 4 bases for V and 0 bases for J; bases not matched to a gene: 5. CDR3 nucleotides: TGTGCCAGCAGCTCGGGACTAGCGGGAGCTAACTCCTACAATGAGCAGTTCTTC. Protein sequence: CASSSGLAGANSYNEQFF.

The rearrangement links TRBV27 to TRBJ2-7, with 7 bases identical to TRBD2. Unmatched junction bases numbered 3, after V lost 3 bases and J lost 4 bases. CDR1 MNHEY and CDR2 SMNVEV come from the germline V gene (reference sequence). The CDR3 has 13 residues. The CDR3 sequence is CASSFFSGYEQYF. CDR3 bases: TGTGCCAGCAGTTTTTTTAGCGGGTACGAGCAGTACTTC.

The chain is built from TRBV11-2 and TRBJ1-1; unclear D gene. The V end lost 5 bases, the J end lost 11 bases, and 12 bases lay between the germline ends. Germline V gene lookup returns CDR1 SGHAT and CDR2 FQNNGV. The CDR3 covers 11 residues. For the CDR3, the DNA is TGTGCCAGCAGCCCCAATCCACGGGCTTTCTTT. It yields the protein CASSPNPRAFF. Complete variable domain (other parts from reference TRBV11-2 and TRBJ1-1): EAGVAQSPRYKIIEKRQSVAFWCNPISGHATLYWYQQILGQGPKLLIQFQNNGVVDDSQLPKDRFSAERLKGVDSTLKIQPAKLEDSAVYLCASSPNPRAFFGQGTRLTVV.

This chain links TRBV3-1 (or the pseudogene TRBV3-2) with TRBJ2-1, with 12 bases matching TRBD2. The trim removed 5 bases at V and 4 bases at J, leaving 6 bases unmatched. Per the germline V gene, CDR1 is LGHDT and CDR2 is YNNKEL (reference sequence). CDR3 length equals 16 residues. In DNA, the CDR3 is TGTGCCAGCAGCTTTCGACTAGCGGGGGATTACAATGAGCAGTTCTTC. The encoded protein is CASSFRLAGDYNEQFF.

This chain links TRBV10-3 with TRBJ2-6, with D possibly being TRBD1 (5 bases). From germline, CDR1 is ENHRY and CDR2 SYGVKD. Deletions cut 9 bases from V and 2 bases from J, with 8 bases between. This CDR3 comprises 13 residues. In DNA form, the CDR3 reads TGTGCCATGTCAGGGACTGGGGCCAACGTCCTGACTTTC. Translating it yields CAMSGTGANVLTF.

The chain carries TRBV6-2 or TRBV6-3 and TRBJ2-6; D unclear. The CDR3 has 15 amino acids. Germline loops: CDR1 MNHEY, CDR2 SVGEGT. The V end lost 6 bases, the J end lost 0 bases, and 9 bases lay between the germline ends. The chain's CDR3 is CASSSYSSGANVLTF. CDR3 DNA sequence: TGTGCCAGCAGCTCTTACTCCTCTGGGGCCAACGTCCTGACTTTC.

V is TRBV28 and J is TRBJ2-7, with 7 bases that match TRBD1. Germline loops: CDR1 MDHEN, CDR2 SYDVKM. The CDR3 runs 13 residues. V lost 8 bases and J lost 6; bases outside the gene matches: 10. The CDR3 is CASFRDRLSEQYF. In DNA form, the CDR3 reads TGTGCCAGCTTTAGGGACAGACTCAGCGAGCAGTACTTC. Combining the CDR3 with reference TRBV28 and TRBJ2-7 gives the whole variable domain DVKVTQSSRYLVKRTGEKVFLECVQDMDHENMFWYRQDPGLGLRLIYFSYDVKMKEKGDIPEGYSVSREKKERFSLILESASTNQTSMYLCASFRDRLSEQYFGPGTRLTVT.